One sample yielded the 26 T cell receptor beta chains listed below, sequenced in a study of graft-versus-host responses after intestinal transplantation. Produced via immunoSEQ multiplex PCR; TCRdb's table is partial and in-frame only. The sample records 35,000 to 40,000 clones, around 94% being singletons. The material was PBMCs, obtained 16 days after intestinal transplant. The source of these receptors is a human patient who received an intestinal transplant, so some T cells may come from the graft donor.

The chain has TRBV28 and TRBJ1-1; D unresolved. The CDR3 covers 12 residues. CDR1 and CDR2 from the germline V gene are MDHEN and SYDVKM. V lost 3 bases and J lost 3, with 5 bases in between. CDR3 DNA sequence: TGTGCCAGCAGTTTGGTGGACACTGAAGCTTTCTTT. Translated, it gives CASSLVDTEAFF.

This chain's CDR3 is CASSRGFFYGYTF. The CDR3 DNA follows: TGTGCCAGCAGCAGGGGGTTTTTCTATGGCTACACCTTC. J is TRBJ1-2 and V is TRBV7-9, with D possibly TRBD1 on 6 matching bases. Germline V gene sequence: CDR1 SEHNR, CDR2 FQNEAQ (reference sequence). V was clipped by 5 bases and J by 4 bases, with 11 bases between them. The CDR3 loop spans 13 amino acids.

The chain has TRBV4-1 and TRBJ1-2; no clear D. The CDR3 loop spans 14 amino acids. Between the trimmed V and J ends, which lost 0 bases and 6 bases, there was a span of 11 bases. Germline V gene data show CDR1 as MGHRA and CDR2 as YSYEKL. CDR3 region: CASSQERGRDGYTF. The CDR3 DNA is TGCGCCAGCAGCCAAGAGAGAGGGCGGGATGGCTACACCTTC.

The V and J genes are TRBV7-9 and TRBJ2-1, with TRBD2 identical over 13 bases. The CDR3 length is 18 residues. Germline CDR1 SEHNR, CDR2 FQNEAQ (reference sequence). J gave up 0 bases and V 4 bases, and 6 bases lay outside the gene matches. The CDR3 sequence is CASSSGTSGASSYNEQFF. The CDR3 DNA reads as TGTGCCAGCAGCTCCGGGACTAGCGGGGCGAGCTCCTACAATGAGCAGTTCTTC.

The rearrangement joins TRBV11-2 to TRBJ1-1; D is ambiguous. CDR3 length equals 12 residues. Looked up from germline, CDR1 is SGHAT and CDR2 is FQNNGV. Trimming took off 0 bases at V and 2 bases at J, with 1 base between the two ends. CDR3 residues: CASSLDNTEAFF. As DNA, the CDR3 is TGTGCCAGCAGCTTAGACAACACTGAAGCTTTCTTT.

The CDR3 nucleotides are TGTGCCAGCTCGGCCGGGGGGGGAGAGCAGTTCTTC. This codes for CASSAGGGEQFF. This chain uses TRBV11-3 with TRBJ2-1, with 8 bases fitting TRBD2. CDR1 is SGHNT and CDR2 is YENEEA in the germline V gene. Trimming at V came to 8 bases and at J to 10 bases, leaving 7 bases not matched to a gene. The CDR3 has 12 residues.

The genes are TRBV30 and TRBJ2-2, with 11 bases aligning to TRBD2. Germline CDR1 GTSNPN, CDR2 SVGIG (reference sequence). V was pared by 8 bases and J by 4 bases, with 9 bases of the junction left unmatched. The CDR3 spans 15 residues. The CDR3 region is CAAGLAARGTGELFF. Here the CDR3 DNA reads TGTGCCGCGGGACTAGCGGCCCGGGGCACCGGGGAGCTGTTTTTT.

The sample holds a few counts of this clone. CDR3 bases: TGTGCCAGCAGTCCCATTTTGGCAGATACGCAGTATTTT. This codes for CASSPILADTQYF. The V gene is TRBV27, the J gene TRBJ2-3; D remains unclear. CDR1 and CDR2 from the germline V gene are MNHEY and SMNVEV (reference sequence). The CDR3 is 13 residues long. V lost 5 bases to trimming and J lost 4 bases, with 10 bases between them.

This sequence joins TRBV28 and TRBJ1-5; D not certain. V was cut by 3 bases and J by 9 bases, with 21 bases left in between. The CDR3 length is 16 residues. Germline V CDR1 and CDR2: MDHEN, SYDVKM. The CDR3 sequence is CASSFGPSGSSRPQHF. For the CDR3, the DNA is TGTGCCAGCAGTTTCGGGCCAAGCGGAAGTAGTCGGCCCCAGCATTTT.

The gene calls are TRBV6-1 and TRBJ2-3, with 8 positions matching TRBD2. In germline, CDR1 is MNHNS, CDR2 SASEGT. This CDR3 has 13 amino acids. The trim removed 7 bases at V and 3 bases at J, leaving 3 bases unmatched. The chain's CDR3 is CASTGGETDTQYF. In DNA form, the CDR3 reads TGTGCCAGCACGGGAGGGGAGACAGATACGCAGTATTTT.

The V call is TRBV6-1, the J call TRBJ1-5; D is undetermined. V was pared by 8 bases and J by 0 bases, with 11 bases between. The V gene's germline CDR1 is MNHNS and CDR2 SASEGT. This CDR3 is built from 14 residues. The CDR3 protein is CASGYQVSNQPQHF. The CDR3 nucleotides are TGTGCCAGCGGGTACCAGGTTAGCAATCAGCCCCAGCATTTT.

The V call is TRBV28, the J call TRBJ2-1; weak D call: TRBD2 (6 bases). The CDR3 length is 16 residues. Germline V gene lookup returns CDR1 MDHEN and CDR2 SYDVKM. V lost 6 bases and J lost 0, with 15 bases in between. The CDR3 region is CASRAVGTASYNEQFF. The CDR3 DNA reads as TGTGCCAGCAGAGCCGTCGGGACTGCCTCCTACAATGAGCAGTTCTTC. The full variable domain, completed using reference TRBV28 and TRBJ2-1, is DVKVTQSSRYLVKRTGEKVFLECVQDMDHENMFWYRQDPGLGLRLIYFSYDVKMKEKGDIPEGYSVSREKKERFSLILESASTNQTSMYLCASRAVGTASYNEQFFGPGTRLTVL.

The J gene is TRBJ1-1, the V gene TRBV19; D gene ambiguous. The CDR3 totals 15 residues. The germline CDR1 and CDR2 sequences are LNHDA and SQIVND (reference sequence). Trimming took off 5 bases at V and 4 bases at J, with 17 bases between the two ends. CDR3 in DNA: TGTGCCAGTAGTTTCCGGGGTAAGAGGGTCACTGAAGCTTTCTTT. Protein: CASSFRGKRVTEAFF.

J is TRBJ2-2 and V is TRBV7-2; maybe TRBD2 (6 bases). With 4 bases removed from V and 8 bases from J, the gap between germline ends came to 17 bases. Germline-derived CDR1 and CDR2 are SGHTA and FQGNSA. The length of the CDR3 is 15 residues. The CDR3 here is CASSWNRDLTGELFF. DNA of the CDR3: TGTGCCAGCAGCTGGAATAGGGACTTAACTGGGGAGCTGTTTTTT.

This chain uses TRBV7-9 with TRBJ2-2; D call uncertain. V was shortened by 2 bases and J by 7 bases, with 5 bases between the two germline ends. CDR1 and CDR2 from the germline V gene are SEHNR and FQNEAQ (reference sequence). The CDR3 contains 12 residues. The CDR3 region has the DNA TGTGCCAGCAGCTTATCGGTCGGGGAGCTGTTTTTT. It yields the protein CASSLSVGELFF.

The CDR3 DNA reads as TGTGCCAGCAACCCAACTAGCGGCTACAATGAGCAGTTCTTC. It encodes CASNPTSGYNEQFF. The chain recombines TRBV28 with TRBJ2-1; 8 bases are shared with TRBD2. Germline-derived CDR1 and CDR2 are MDHEN and SYDVKM. V was pared by 7 bases and J by 3 bases, with 5 bases of the junction left unmatched. The CDR3 length is 14 residues.

The chain carries TRBV15 and TRBJ2-1; TRBD2 matches 11 bases. The junction had 8 bases not matched to a gene; V was cut back by 2 bases and J by 8 bases. This CDR3 has 16 residues. Germline lookup yields CDR1 LNHNV and CDR2 YYDKDF (reference sequence). The CDR3: CATSRNIAGGPDEQFF. The CDR3 region has the DNA TGTGCCACCAGCAGAAACATAGCGGGAGGGCCCGATGAGCAGTTCTTC.

The V and J genes are TRBV7-9 and TRBJ2-7, with TRBD2 identical over 8 bases. Germline V lookup: CDR1 SEHNR, CDR2 FQNEAQ (reference sequence). V lost 5 bases and J lost 3; bases outside the gene matches: 9. CDR3 size: 15 residues. CDR3 DNA sequence: TGTGCCAGCAGCCCCAGAGTAGCGGGGAGCTACGAGCAGTACTTC. As protein: CASSPRVAGSYEQYF.

The chain joins TRBV21-1 to TRBJ1-5. TRBV21-1 is a pseudogene segment. CDR3 length: 17 amino acids. CDR3 sequence reads: CASRNSVLHWHHQPQHF. Here the CDR3 DNA reads TGTGCCAGCAGGAACTCTGTGCTACATTGGCATCATCAGCCCCAGCATTTT.

The V call is TRBV29-1, the J call TRBJ2-2; 10 bases agree with TRBD1. Looked up from germline, CDR1 is SQVTM and CDR2 is ANQGSEA. The J segment lost 4 bases and the V segment lost 7 bases, leaving 3 bases of the junction unmatched. The CDR3 has 13 residues. CDR3 protein: CSAWDRGTGELFF. The DNA of the CDR3 is TGCAGCGCCTGGGACAGGGGCACCGGGGAGCTGTTTTTT.

The chain carries TRBV19 and TRBJ2-6, with TRBD1 matching over 8 bases. The germline V gene encodes CDR1 LNHDA and CDR2 SQIVND (reference sequence). With V trimmed by 9 bases and J by 3 bases, 13 bases remained unmatched. CDR3 size: 17 residues. This chain's CDR3 is CASWGQALNGGANVLTF. The CDR3 DNA sequence: TGTGCCAGCTGGGGACAGGCCCTCAACGGTGGGGCCAACGTCCTGACTTTC.

V gene TRBV5-1 combines with J gene TRBJ1-4; a possible D gene is TRBD1 (5 bases). The V gene lost 4 bases and the J gene lost 7 bases, with 17 bases spanning the gap. The CDR3 consists of 15 residues. Germline V gene data show CDR1 as SGHRS and CDR2 as YFSETQ. CDR3 region: CASSPWGGVIEKLFF. In nucleotides, the CDR3 is TGCGCCAGCAGCCCCTGGGGGGGGGTGATTGAAAAACTGTTTTTT.

V and J are TRBV7-9 and TRBJ2-7; 14 nucleotides line up with TRBD2. This CDR3 has 15 amino acids. CDR1 is SEHNR and CDR2 is FQNEAQ in the germline V gene (reference sequence). V lost 5 bases, J lost 7 bases, and 7 bases stayed unmatched. Here the CDR3 DNA reads TGTGCCAGCAGCACCGGACTAGCGGGAGGTGGAGAGCAGTACTTC. The encoded protein is CASSTGLAGGGEQYF.

This chain joins TRBV4-1 and TRBJ2-7; the match to TRBD2 covers 7 bases. This CDR3 has 17 amino acids. The V gene's germline CDR1 is MGHRA and CDR2 YSYEKL. V trimming: 8 bases; J trimming: 4 bases; junction bases outside the gene matches: 20. CDR3 residues: CASSRTPGGGGSYEQYF. The CDR3 DNA reads as TGCGCCAGCTCCCGGACCCCGGGCGGGGGAGGATCGTACGAGCAGTACTTC.

This chain links TRBV6-5 with TRBJ2-4, with D uncertain. Trimming cost V 3 bases and J 0 bases, with 12 bases left between them. CDR3 length: 16 residues. Germline V gene sequence: CDR1 MNHEY, CDR2 SVGAGI. The CDR3 DNA reads TGTGCCAGCAGTTATGAGCAACCGCTAGCCAAAAACATTCAGTACTTC. It codes for CASSYEQPLAKNIQYF.

The CDR3 here is CASSLWTDTQYF. In DNA, the CDR3 is TGTGCCAGCAGTTTATGGACAGATACGCAGTATTTT. This chain links TRBV27 with TRBJ2-3; D is unclear. This CDR3 contains 12 residues. Trimming removed 1 base from V and 3 bases from J, with 2 bases in between. The germline V gene has CDR1 MNHEY and CDR2 SMNVEV (reference sequence).